This TCR beta chain was identified in a study of cytomegalovirus exposure and HLA in healthy donors. General study points: Later analysis associated a missense DCLRE1C variant with TCR beta V- and J-gene trimming.

Among the donors, all were healthy bone marrow donors. In the case of this clone: As yet, its antigen is unknown.

In the PCR, 60 Vbeta and 13 Jbeta primers were used. Data came from immunoSEQ multiplex PCR; TCRdb stores just in-frame clones and leaves some out. The table shows approximately 170,000 clones, with approximately 77% occurring only once. The source material was PBMCs. This sequence originates from a male donor in good health and CMV-seronegative.

The chain's CDR3 is CASRLTGIYTEAFF. Here the CDR3 DNA reads TGTGCCAGTCGCCTGACAGGGATATACACTGAAGCTTTCTTT. The V gene is TRBV19, the J gene TRBJ1-1, with 7 bases identical to TRBD1. There are 14 residues in the CDR3. Losses at the gene ends were 8 bases for V and 3 bases for J; bases not matched to a gene: 9. CDR1 LNHDA and CDR2 SQIVND come from the germline V gene (reference sequence).